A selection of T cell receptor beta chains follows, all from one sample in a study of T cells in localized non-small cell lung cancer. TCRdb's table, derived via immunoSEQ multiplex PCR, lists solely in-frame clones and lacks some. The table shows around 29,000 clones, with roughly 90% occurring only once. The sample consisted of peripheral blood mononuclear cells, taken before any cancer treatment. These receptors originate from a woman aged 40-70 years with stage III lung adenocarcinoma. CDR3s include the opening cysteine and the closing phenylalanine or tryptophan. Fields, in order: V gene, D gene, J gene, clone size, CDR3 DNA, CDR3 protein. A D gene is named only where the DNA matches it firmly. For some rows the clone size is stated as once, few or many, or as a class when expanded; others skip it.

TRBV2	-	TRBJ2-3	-	TGTGCCAGCAGTGAAGGCCGGTATATAGATACGCAGTATTTT	CASSEGRYIDTQYF
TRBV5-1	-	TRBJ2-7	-	TGCGCCAGCAGCTTGGCTGGGATCTTCGAGCAGTACTTC	CASSLAGIFEQYF
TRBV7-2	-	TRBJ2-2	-	TGTGCCAGCAGCTTATTCGGGGTATTGTCCGGGGAGCTGTTTTTT	CASSLFGVLSGELFF
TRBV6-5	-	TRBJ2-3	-	TGTGCCAGCAGTTACGGGGGTGAATACACAGATACGCAGTATTTT	CASSYGGEYTDTQYF
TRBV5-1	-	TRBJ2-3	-	TGCGCCAGTTCCTTAGGTATCACCTACACAGATACGCAGTATTTT	CASSLGITYTDTQYF
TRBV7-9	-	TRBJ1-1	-	TGTGCCAGCAGCTCCAACACTGAAGCTTTCTTT	CASSSNTEAFF
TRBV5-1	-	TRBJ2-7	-	TGCGCCAGCAGCTTGGCATCGGGAAATAGCCGGAGTGGCGAGCAGTACTTC	CASSLASGNSRSGEQYF
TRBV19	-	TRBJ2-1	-	TGTGCCAGTAGTATCCACCAGGGCTCCTACAATGAGCAGTTCTTC	CASSIHQGSYNEQFF
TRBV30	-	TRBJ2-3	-	TGTGCCTGGACTGCCTTCACAGATACGCAGTATTTT	CAWTAFTDTQYF
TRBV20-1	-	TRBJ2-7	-	TGCAGTGCGGGGGGAATCTACGAGCAGTACTTC	CSAGGIYEQYF
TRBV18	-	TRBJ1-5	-	TGTGCCAGCTCTCAACAGCATAGCAATCAGCCCCAGCATTTT	CASSQQHSNQPQHF
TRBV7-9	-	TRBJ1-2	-	TGTGCCAGCAGCTTAGGTCCCGGGAACTATGGCTACACCTTC	CASSLGPGNYGYTF
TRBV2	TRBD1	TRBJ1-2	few	TGTGCCAGCAGTAAGCTTCCGGGACAGGGGGACTATGGCTACACCTTC	CASSKLPGQGDYGYTF
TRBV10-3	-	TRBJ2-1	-	TGTGCCATCAGTGACTCCACGGGCGCCCATGAGCAGTTCTTC	CAISDSTGAHEQFF
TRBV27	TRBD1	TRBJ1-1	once	TGTGCCAGCAGTCCCCAGGGGGGGGCTGTTGAAGCTTTCTTT	CASSPQGGAVEAFF
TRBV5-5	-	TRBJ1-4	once	TGTGCCAGCAGCTTGGCATGGCAGGGGAATGAAAAACTGTTTTTT	CASSLAWQGNEKLFF
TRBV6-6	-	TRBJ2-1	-	TGTGCCACCACGGACAGCTCCTACAATGAGCAGTTCTTC	CATTDSSYNEQFF
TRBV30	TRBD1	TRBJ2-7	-	TGTGCCTACCGGACAGGGGGTTCCTACGAGCAGTACTTC	CAYRTGGSYEQYF
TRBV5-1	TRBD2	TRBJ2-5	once	TGCGCCAGCAGCTTGGCCCAACTAGCGGGGTACCAAGAGACCCAGTACTTC	CASSLAQLAGYQETQYF
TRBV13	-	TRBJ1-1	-	TGTGCCAGCAGCTTACGTCTAGATTGGACTGAAGCTTTCTTT	CASSLRLDWTEAFF
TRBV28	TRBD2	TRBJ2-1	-	TGTGCCACTGGGGGACTAGCGGGTTACAATGAGCAGTTCTTC	CATGGLAGYNEQFF
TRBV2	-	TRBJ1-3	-	TGTGCCAGCAGTCGATTAGACACCATATATTTT	CASSRLDTIYF
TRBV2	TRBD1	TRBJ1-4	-	TGTGCCAGCCAGGGGGCTGGTGAAAAACTGTTTTTT	CASQGAGEKLFF
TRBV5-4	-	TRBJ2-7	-	TGTGCCAGCAGCTTGCGGACCGGGACTGGGTACTACTACGAGCAGTACTTC	CASSLRTGTGYYYEQYF
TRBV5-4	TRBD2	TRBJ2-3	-	TGTGCCAGCAGCTTGGGGGGAGGGGTTAACACAGATACGCAGTATTTT	CASSLGGGVNTDTQYF
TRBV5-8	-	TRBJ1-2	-	TGTGCCAGCAGCTCCGGCCGGGGAGGTGCTCTTGGCTACACCTTC	CASSSGRGGALGYTF
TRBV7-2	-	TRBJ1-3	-	TGTGCCAGCAGCTTAACAGGGTACGCACAAGGAAACACCATATATTTT	CASSLTGYAQGNTIYF
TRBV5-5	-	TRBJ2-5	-	TGTGCCAGCAGCTTACAAGAGACCCAGTACTTC	CASSLQETQYF
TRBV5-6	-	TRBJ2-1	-	TGTGCCAGCAGCTTAGGAGTTAGCTCCTACAATGAGCAGTTCTTC	CASSLGVSSYNEQFF
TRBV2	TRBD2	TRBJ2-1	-	TGTGCCAGTGCGGGGACTAGCGGGACGCGCGGGCTCTTC	CASAGTSGTRGLF
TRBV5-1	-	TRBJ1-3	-	TGCGCCAGCAGTGTCGAGAGCTCTGGAAACACCATATATTTT	CASSVESSGNTIYF
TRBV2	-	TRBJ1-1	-	TGTGCCAGCAATCCAGGTATTGAAGCTTTCTTT	CASNPGIEAFF
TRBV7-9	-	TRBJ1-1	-	TGTGCCAGCAGCTATGGGACCTACACTGAAGCTTTCTTT	CASSYGTYTEAFF
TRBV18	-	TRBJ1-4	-	TGTGCCAGCTCACCTCAACAGGAGTCTAATGAAAAACTGTTTTTT	CASSPQQESNEKLFF
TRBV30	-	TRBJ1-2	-	TGTGCCTGGTCAACAGGGTATGGCTACACCTTC	CAWSTGYGYTF
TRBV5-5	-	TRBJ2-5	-	TGTGCCAGCAGCCCGACGGGACGGTTTCAAGAGACCCAGTACTTC	CASSPTGRFQETQYF
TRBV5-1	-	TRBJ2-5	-	TGCGCCAGCAGCTTGTTAGCGGAGCCTCAAGAGACCCAGTACTTC	CASSLLAEPQETQYF
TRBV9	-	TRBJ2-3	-	TGTGCCAGCAGCGTAGAGGGGGGGACAGATACGCAGTATTTT	CASSVEGGTDTQYF
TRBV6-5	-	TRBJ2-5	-	TGTGCCAGCAGTCCGCACAGGGAAGAGACCCAGTACTTC	CASSPHREETQYF
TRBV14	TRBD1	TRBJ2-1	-	TGTGCCAGCAGCCTCACAGGGGGCGATGTCGGATGGTACAATGAGCATTTCTTC	CASSLTGGDVGWYNEHFF
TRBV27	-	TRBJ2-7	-	TGTGCCAGCAGTTTAGAGCCCAATTACAGCGAGCAGTACTTC	CASSLEPNYSEQYF
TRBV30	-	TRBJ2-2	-	TGTGCCTGGAGTCAAGGCAGGGGTAACACCGGGGAGCTGTTTTTT	CAWSQGRGNTGELFF
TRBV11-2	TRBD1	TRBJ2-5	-	TGTGCCAGCAGTCCCCGACAGGGGTCTGGGGAGACCCAGTACTTC	CASSPRQGSGETQYF
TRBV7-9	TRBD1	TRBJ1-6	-	TGTGCCAGCAGCATCTTCCGGGACAGGGGTAATTCACCCCTCCACTTT	CASSIFRDRGNSPLHF
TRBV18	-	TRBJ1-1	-	TGTGCCAGCTCACAGGGGTCGGCTAGCACTGAAGCTTTCTTT	CASSQGSASTEAFF
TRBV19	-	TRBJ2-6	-	TGTGCCAGTAGTATGTCCGACTCTGGGGCCAACGTCCTGACTTTC	CASSMSDSGANVLTF
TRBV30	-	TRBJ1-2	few	TGTGCCTGGAGCGTAAGTGGGACTCTTGCTTATACCTTC	CAWSVSGTLAYTF
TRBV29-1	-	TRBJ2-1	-	TGCAGCTCTCGACAGATGAACAATGAGCAGTTCTTC	CSSRQMNNEQFF
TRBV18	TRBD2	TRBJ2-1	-	TGTGCCAGCTCACCAGGAGGGTCTAGCGGGGTCTATGAGCAGTTCTTC	CASSPGGSSGVYEQFF
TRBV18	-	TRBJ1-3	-	TGTGCCAGCTCACCAACAGGAATGACATCTGGAAACACCATATATTTT	CASSPTGMTSGNTIYF
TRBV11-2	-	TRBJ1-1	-	TGTGCCAGCAGCTTAGAGAGGGGCACTGAAGCTTTCTTT	CASSLERGTEAFF
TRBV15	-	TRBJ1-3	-	TGTGCCACCAGCCCCCCCGATGGGTCTGGAAACACCATATATTTT	CATSPPDGSGNTIYF
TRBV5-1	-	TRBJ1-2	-	TGCGCCAGCAGCTTGGAAGGCAGGGCTTATGGCTACACCTTC	CASSLEGRAYGYTF
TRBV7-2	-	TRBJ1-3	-	TGTGCCAGCAGCTTTATGGGAAACACCATATATTTT	CASSFMGNTIYF
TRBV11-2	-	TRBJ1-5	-	TGTGCCAGCAGCCCTGGACACTTTACCAATCAGCCCCAGCATTTT	CASSPGHFTNQPQHF
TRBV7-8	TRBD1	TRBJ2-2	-	TGTGCCAGCAGCCGTAGGACAGGGGGCCACGGGGAGCTGTTTTTT	CASSRRTGGHGELFF
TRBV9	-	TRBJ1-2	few	TGTGCCAGCAGCGACCCAGTAGGCTATGGCTACACCTTC	CASSDPVGYGYTF
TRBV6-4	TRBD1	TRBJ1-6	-	TGTGCCAGCAGTGTCCGGACAGGGGTCAAAAATAATTCACCCCTCCACTTT	CASSVRTGVKNNSPLHF
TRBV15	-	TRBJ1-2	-	TGTGCCACCAGCCCCTCTGGGGCCGGGAATGGCTACACCTTC	CATSPSGAGNGYTF
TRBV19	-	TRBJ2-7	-	TGTGCCAGTAGTATAGGGAAAGGGACGCACTCCTACGAGCAGTACTTC	CASSIGKGTHSYEQYF